The present T cell receptor (beta chain) was sequenced within a study of read filtering for tumor transcriptome and immune sequencing. Ten or more counts support this clonotype. No antigen is known for it. Trimming at V came to 3 bases and at J to 4 bases, leaving 9 bases not matched to a gene. Germline lookup yields CDR1 SGHRS and CDR2 YFSETQ. The CDR3 covers 18 residues. This library used approximately 390 ng RNA and molecular barcoded adaptors spanning alpha/delta and beta/gamma chains. In TCRdb, the reads were re-called with MiXCR into one record per CDR3 protein. The sample gives approximately 60,000 distinct CDR3 sequences, more than 20% of which show up once; about 18% is in the top ten. Study observations and caveats: Compared with RNA-seq, IR-seq gave much higher clonotype depth and reliability.

Sampling of bone marrow took place during active disease in every patient. This receptor was taken from a donor at least 40 years old with multiple myeloma. The chain combines TRBV5-1 with TRBJ2-3, with 15 nucleotides matching TRBD2. Source material: a population of CD138-negative cells sorted from bone marrow. The CDR3 here is CASSSGTSGGSYADTQYF. Written as DNA, the CDR3 is TGCGCCAGCAGCTCCGGGACTAGCGGGGGGTCCTACGCAGATACGCAGTATTTT.